These 12 T cell receptor beta chains share one sample of origin, sequenced in a study of a mutant IDH1 vaccine in newly diagnosed glioma. As to time point: week 11, during vaccination. All doses held 300 ug of mutant IDH1 20-mer peptide, with topical imiquimod. Antigens of these TCRs are unknown. The table came from immunoSEQ multiplex PCR; TCRdb's copy has only in-frame clones and leaves some out. Here the sample spans roughly 120,000 clones, about four fifths being singletons. Sequencing used PBMCs, obtained from a glioma patient whose treatment included an IDH1 peptide vaccine. These receptors originate from a middle-aged man with glioma.

This chain connects TRBV29-1 to TRBJ2-7; 9 bases fit TRBD1. Trimming cost V 6 bases and J 2 bases; bases outside gene matches: 5. The germline V gene has CDR1 SQVTM and CDR2 ANQGSEA. The CDR3 length is 13 residues. CDR3 loop: CSVPGQGAYEQYF. The CDR3 region has the DNA TGCAGCGTACCGGGACAGGGAGCCTACGAGCAGTACTTC.

The genes are TRBV6-4 and TRBJ2-7; 7 nucleotides match TRBD1. V lost 7 bases to trimming and J lost 2 bases; unmatched junction nucleotides: 8. The CDR3 consists of 14 residues. CDR1 and CDR2 from the germline V gene are MRHNA and SNTAGT. Here the CDR3 DNA reads TGTGCCAGCAAATCCCCGGGACAGACCTACGAGCAGTACTTC. This gives the protein CASKSPGQTYEQYF.

The chain carries TRBV10-3 and TRBJ1-2, with D unclear. Germline-derived CDR1 and CDR2 are ENHRY and SYGVKD. The CDR3 contains 14 residues. V gave up 7 bases and J gave up 8 bases, with 20 bases separating them. The CDR3 sequence is CAIKNVGRSEGYTF. CDR3 DNA sequence: TGTGCCATCAAAAACGTCGGACGCTCGGAGGGCTACACCTTC.

The chain couples TRBV6-6 to TRBJ2-5; D is undetermined. Germline CDR1 MNHNY, CDR2 SVGAGI (reference sequence). This CDR3 is 11 amino acids long. V lost 5 bases and J 3 bases, leaving 4 bases between the germline ends. The CDR3 sequence: CASSHKETQYF. CDR3 in DNA: TGTGCCAGCAGTCACAAAGAGACCCAGTACTTC.

This chain connects TRBV18 to TRBJ1-1, with D possibly matching TRBD1 (5 bases). This CDR3 is built from 14 residues. The germline gives CDR1 KGHSH, CDR2 LQKENI. Trimming left V 3 bases short and J 1 base short, with 9 bases between. In DNA, the CDR3 is TGTGCCAGCTCACCTCCCGGACAGAACACTGAAGCTTTCTTT. Translated: CASSPPGQNTEAFF.

This clone was counted between two and nine times. The chain is built from TRBV5-4 and TRBJ2-2, with 7 bases that match TRBD1. This CDR3 comprises 15 residues. CDR1 is SGHNT, CDR2 YYREEE, per germline (reference sequence). J lost 1 base, V lost 5 bases, and 5 bases had no gene match. The CDR3 spells CASRTTGLNTGELFF. The CDR3 DNA reads as TGTGCCAGCAGGACGACAGGGTTGAACACCGGGGAGCTGTTTTTT.

The rearrangement joins TRBV7-2 to TRBJ1-2, with D tentatively TRBD1 (5 bases). V was trimmed by 5 bases and J by 5 bases, leaving 15 bases between them. In germline, CDR1 is SGHTA, CDR2 FQGNSA. The CDR3 runs 14 residues. The CDR3 nucleotides read TGTGCCAGCAGCCCTTTAGGGACTGCATATGGCTACACCTTC. It yields the protein CASSPLGTAYGYTF. Looking up the rest from reference TRBV7-2 and TRBJ1-2 gives the full variable domain: GAGVSQSPSNKVTEKGKDVELRCDPISGHTALYWYRQSLGQGLEFLIYFQGNSAPDKSGLPSDRFSAERTGGSVSTLTIQRTQQEDSAVYLCASSPLGTAYGYTFGSGTRLTVV.

This chain joins TRBV5-1 and TRBJ1-1; TRBD1 is a possible D gene (6 bases). The CDR3 covers 14 residues. Germline loops: CDR1 SGHRS, CDR2 YFSETQ. Trimming took off 4 bases at V and 2 bases at J, with 12 bases between the two ends. The CDR3: CASSKGEINTEAFF. The CDR3 region has the DNA TGCGCCAGCAGCAAGGGGGAGATAAACACTGAAGCTTTCTTT.

The chain employs TRBV6-4 and TRBJ2-1, with 12 nucleotides matching TRBD2. The CDR3 is 15 residues long. The germline V gene has CDR1 MRHNA and CDR2 SNTAGT. V was pared by 5 bases and J by 4 bases, with 3 bases of the junction left unmatched. The CDR3 loop reads CASSPSGGEYNEQFF. The CDR3 DNA reads TGTGCCAGCAGTCCTAGCGGGGGGGAATACAATGAGCAGTTCTTC.

The chain links TRBV29-1 to TRBJ1-2; 7 positions match TRBD1. The CDR3 sequence is 13 residues long. The junction had 10 bases not matched to a gene; V was cut back by 4 bases and J by 8 bases. Germline V gene sequence: CDR1 SQVTM, CDR2 ANQGSEA. In DNA form, the CDR3 reads TGCAGCGTTGGTTCCCCGGGACAGTTGGGCTACACCTTC. This gives the protein CSVGSPGQLGYTF.

This clone is a singleton in its sample. The V call is TRBV4-1, the J call TRBJ2-7; possibly TRBD1 for D (5 bases). Trimming stripped 1 base from V and 5 bases from J, with 18 bases between. Germline V gives CDR1 MGHRA, CDR2 YSYEKL. The CDR3 covers 16 residues. The CDR3 coding sequence is TGCGCCAGCAGCCAAGGGGCCCGGACACGCAGTGACGAGCAGTACTTC. Its translation is CASSQGARTRSDEQYF.

V and J are TRBV9 and TRBJ1-1, with a tentative D call TRBD1 (5 bases). Germline V gives CDR1 SGDLS, CDR2 YYNGEE. The CDR3 totals 13 residues. V was clipped by 4 bases and J by 7 bases, with 14 bases between them. This CDR3 reads CASSTRAGIEAFF. The CDR3 nucleotides are TGTGCCAGCAGCACCAGGGCCGGTATTGAAGCTTTCTTT.